This T cell receptor beta chain was captured by sequencing in a study of early T cells in non-severe SARS-CoV-2 infection. Whole-study results and caveats: Private and CD4 specificities were missed by VDJdb matching, which favored anti-spike CD8 responses.

This clonotype was seen repeatedly, ten times or more. The antigen remains unidentified. This CDR3 comprises 15 residues. Germline-derived CDR1 and CDR2 are SGHRS and YFSETQ. V was clipped by 4 bases and J by 0 bases, with 13 bases between them. Attachment of unique molecular identifiers to individual cDNA molecules was performed. TCRdb re-analysed the 5' RACE reads in MiXCR, keeping a single row per CDR3 protein. The sample records 65,000 to 75,000 distinct CDR3 sequences, roughly 4.9% being singletons. The rearrangement links TRBV5-1 to TRBJ1-1, with D possibly matching TRBD1 (6 bases). The sequence derives from an adult who was a healthcare worker with PCR-confirmed SARS-CoV-2 infection or an uninfected control (not recorded which). The donor label of this sample is uncertain. Sequencing was performed on whole blood, taken at baseline. CDR3 sequence (DNA): TGCGCCAGCAGCCCGACAGGTGAAATGAACACTGAAGCTTTCTTT. Translated: CASSPTGEMNTEAFF.